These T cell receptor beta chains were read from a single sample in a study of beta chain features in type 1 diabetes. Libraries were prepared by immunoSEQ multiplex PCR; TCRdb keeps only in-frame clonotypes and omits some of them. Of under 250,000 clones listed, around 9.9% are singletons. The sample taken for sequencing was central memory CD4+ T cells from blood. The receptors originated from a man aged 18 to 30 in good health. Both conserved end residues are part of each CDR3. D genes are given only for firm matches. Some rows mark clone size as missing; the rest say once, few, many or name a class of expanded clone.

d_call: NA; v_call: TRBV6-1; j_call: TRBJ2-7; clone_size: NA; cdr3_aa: CASSEARGSYRDEQYF; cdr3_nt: TGTGCCAGCAGTGAGGCCCGGGGCAGTTATCGCGACGAGCAGTACTTC
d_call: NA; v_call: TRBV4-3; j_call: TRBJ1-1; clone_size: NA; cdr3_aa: CASSPDRRNTEAFF; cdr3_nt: TGCGCCAGCAGTCCTGACAGGAGAAACACTGAAGCTTTCTTT
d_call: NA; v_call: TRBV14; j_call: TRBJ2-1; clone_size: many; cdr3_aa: CASSQLGAVSYNEQFF; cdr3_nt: TGTGCCAGCAGCCAACTTGGGGCGGTCTCCTACAATGAGCAGTTCTTC
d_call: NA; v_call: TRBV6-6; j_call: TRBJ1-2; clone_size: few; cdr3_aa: CASSYSILDGYTF; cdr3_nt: TGTGCCAGCAGTTACTCGATCCTGGATGGCTACACCTTC
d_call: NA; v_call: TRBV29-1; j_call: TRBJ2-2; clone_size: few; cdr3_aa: CSVVKSGTGELFF; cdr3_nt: TGCAGCGTCGTAAAGTCAGGCACCGGGGAGCTGTTTTTT
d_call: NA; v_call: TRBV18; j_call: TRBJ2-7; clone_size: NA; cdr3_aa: CASSKDGTYEQYF; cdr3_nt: TGTGCCAGCTCGAAGGACGGGACCTACGAGCAGTACTTC
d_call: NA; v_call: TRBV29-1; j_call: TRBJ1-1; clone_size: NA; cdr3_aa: CSVQGGWGMNTEAFF; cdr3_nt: TGCAGCGTCCAAGGAGGGTGGGGGATGAACACTGAAGCTTTCTTT
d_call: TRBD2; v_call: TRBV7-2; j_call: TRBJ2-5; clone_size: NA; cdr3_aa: CASSPGRGETQYF; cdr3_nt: TGTGCCAGCAGTCCTGGGCGGGGGGAGACCCAGTACTTC
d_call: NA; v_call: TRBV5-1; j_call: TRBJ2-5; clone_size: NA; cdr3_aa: CASSWDRWETQYF; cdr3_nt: TGCGCCAGCAGCTGGGATCGGTGGGAGACCCAGTACTTC
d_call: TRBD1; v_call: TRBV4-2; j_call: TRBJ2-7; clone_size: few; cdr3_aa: CASSHVPGQGLGEQYF; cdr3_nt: TGTGCCAGCAGCCATGTTCCGGGACAGGGACTTGGCGAGCAGTACTTC
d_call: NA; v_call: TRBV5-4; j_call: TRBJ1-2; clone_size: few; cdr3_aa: CASSEAGREAGYTF; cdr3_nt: TGTGCCAGCAGCGAAGCAGGCAGGGAGGCTGGCTACACCTTC
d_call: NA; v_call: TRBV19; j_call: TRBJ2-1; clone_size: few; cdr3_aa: CASSIGSSGAYNEQFF; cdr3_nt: TGTGCCAGTAGTATAGGCAGTAGCGGAGCCTACAATGAGCAGTTCTTC
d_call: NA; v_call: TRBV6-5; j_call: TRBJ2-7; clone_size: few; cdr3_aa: CASSYGQGTYEQYF; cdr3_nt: TGTGCCAGCAGTTACGGGCAGGGCACCTACGAGCAGTACTTC
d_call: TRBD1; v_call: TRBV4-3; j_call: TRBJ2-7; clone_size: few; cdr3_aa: CASSPRWDRVYEQYF; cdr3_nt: TGCGCCAGCAGCCCCCGATGGGACAGGGTCTACGAGCAGTACTTC
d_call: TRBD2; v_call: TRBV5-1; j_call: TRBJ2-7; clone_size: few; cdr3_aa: CASSSGLAGPYEQYF; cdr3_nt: TGCGCCAGCAGCAGTGGACTAGCGGGACCCTACGAGCAGTACTTC
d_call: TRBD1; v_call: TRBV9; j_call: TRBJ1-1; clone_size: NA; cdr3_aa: CASSAFGGQGAEAFF; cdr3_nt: TGTGCCAGCAGCGCATTTGGGGGACAGGGAGCTGAAGCTTTCTTT
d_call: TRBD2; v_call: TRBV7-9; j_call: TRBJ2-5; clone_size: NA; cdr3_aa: CASSRSGLVWETQYF; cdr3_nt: TGTGCCAGCAGCCGCTCCGGACTAGTTTGGGAGACCCAGTACTTC